The clone carrying this T cell receptor beta chain is a singleton in its sample. Antigen unknown. Trimming removed 1 base from V and 5 bases from J; junction bases left unmatched: 4. Per germline, CDR1 MGHRA and CDR2 YSYEKL. The CDR3 extends over 16 amino acids. The record originates from a study of cytomegalovirus exposure and HLA in healthy donors. Study findings and constraints: Later analysis identified a missense DCLRE1C variant that was linked to TCR beta V- and J-gene trimming. While the bulk of TCR sequences proved rare, some public TCRs turned up in many donors. Rates of TCR association differed by HLA locus in a later analysis, with DRB1 highest and HLA-C lowest.

A multiplex PCR was run with 60 Vbeta primers and 13 Jbeta primers. Libraries were prepared by immunoSEQ multiplex PCR; TCRdb keeps only in-frame clonotypes and omits some of them. The repertoire includes some 150,000 clones, 79% of them detected once, and over 2% sits in the top ten. Sequencing was carried out using PBMCs. This chain joins TRBV4-1 and TRBJ2-3; 12 bases line up with TRBD2. This clonotype originated in a woman aged 45 to 65 in good health and CMV-seronegative. This CDR3 reads CASSQGLAGARDTQYF. CDR3 coding DNA: TGCGCCAGCAGCCAAGGACTAGCGGGAGCAAGAGATACGCAGTATTTT.